Below are 4 T cell receptor beta chains sequenced from a single sample in a study of Ad26.COV2.S vaccination and SARS-CoV-2 variants. Only in-frame clones appear in the TCRdb table, and some are missing; sequencing was by immunoSEQ multiplex PCR. This sample yields roughly 350,000 clones, of which 75% to 90% are seen a single time; around 11% belongs to the top ten. Stated treatment: approximately 18 received Ad26.COV2.S at low or high dose, single or two shots; roughly five received placebo; per-sample allocation not given. Specimens were obtained on day 63 following the first vaccine or placebo injection. Material: peripheral blood, obtained in a trial of Ad26.COV2.S vaccine versus placebo. The receptors shown here come from a person aged 18 to 59 who received the Ad26.COV2.S COVID-19 vaccine or a placebo.

This clone appeared a single time. The chain is built from TRBV6-1 and TRBJ1-2; the match to TRBD1 covers 8 bases. This CDR3 has 15 residues. Germline CDR1 and CDR2: MNHNS and SASEGT. V shed 1 base and J 4 bases; nucleotides not matched to a gene: 5. CDR3 sequence reads: CASSEGTGLFYGYTF. DNA of the CDR3: TGTGCCAGCAGTGAAGGGACAGGGCTATTCTATGGCTACACCTTC.

The J gene is TRBJ2-7, the V gene TRBV7-2; the D is unclear. V gave up 0 bases and J gave up 6 bases, with 12 bases separating them. CDR1 and CDR2 from the germline V gene are SGHTA and FQGNSA. This CDR3 has 14 amino acids. CDR3 amino acids: CASSLASPPGEQYF. CDR3 nucleotides: TGTGCCAGCAGCTTAGCGTCTCCCCCCGGCGAGCAGTACTTC.

This clone came up once. The genes are TRBV5-1 and TRBJ1-2, with 9 bases matching TRBD1. This CDR3 contains 14 residues. V gave up 2 bases and J gave up 9 bases; unmatched junction bases: 8. Germline values: CDR1 SGHRS, CDR2 YFSETQ. CDR3: CASSFDPGQGRYTF. The CDR3 DNA reads as TGCGCCAGCAGCTTTGACCCGGGACAGGGACGCTACACCTTC.

V is TRBV5-1 and J is TRBJ1-2, with 8 bases aligning to TRBD1. The V gene's germline CDR1 is SGHRS and CDR2 YFSETQ. The CDR3 loop spans 14 amino acids. Trimming took 5 bases from V and 5 from J; bases not matched to a gene: 8. CDR3 nucleotides: TGCGCCAGCAGATCTCGACAGGGGCGATATGGCTACACCTTC. Its translation: CASRSRQGRYGYTF.